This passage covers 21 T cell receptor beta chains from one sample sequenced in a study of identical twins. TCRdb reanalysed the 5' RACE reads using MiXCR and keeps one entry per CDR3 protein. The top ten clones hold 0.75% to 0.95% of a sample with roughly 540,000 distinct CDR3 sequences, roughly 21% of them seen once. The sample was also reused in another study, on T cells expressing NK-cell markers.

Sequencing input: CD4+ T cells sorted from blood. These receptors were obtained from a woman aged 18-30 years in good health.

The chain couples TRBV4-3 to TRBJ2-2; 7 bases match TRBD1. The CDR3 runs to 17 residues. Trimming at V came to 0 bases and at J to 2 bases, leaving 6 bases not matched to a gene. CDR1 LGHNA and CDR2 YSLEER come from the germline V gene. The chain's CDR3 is CASSQEWRQGNTGELFF. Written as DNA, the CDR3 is TGCGCCAGCAGCCAAGAATGGCGACAGGGAAACACCGGGGAGCTGTTTTTT.

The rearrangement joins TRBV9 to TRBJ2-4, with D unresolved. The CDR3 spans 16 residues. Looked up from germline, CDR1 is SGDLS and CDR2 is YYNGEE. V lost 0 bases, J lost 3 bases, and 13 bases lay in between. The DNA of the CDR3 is TGTGCCAGCAGCGTAGGCATCCCTGTGGGCAAAAACATTCAGTACTTC. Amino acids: CASSVGIPVGKNIQYF. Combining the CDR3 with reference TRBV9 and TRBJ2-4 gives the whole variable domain DSGVTQTPKHLITATGQRVTLRCSPRSGDLSVYWYQQSLDQGLQFLIQYYNGEERAKGNILERFSAQQFPDLHSELNLSSLELGDSALYFCASSVGIPVGKNIQYFGAGTRLSVL.

The CDR3 spells CASSSVSRLAGRHEQFF. CDR3 in DNA: TGTGCCAGCAGTTCCGTTTCGAGGCTAGCGGGACGGCATGAGCAGTTCTTC. The V call is TRBV12-3 or TRBV12-4, the J call TRBJ2-1; 9 nucleotides line up with TRBD2. This CDR3 contains 17 residues. The ends lost 4 bases at V and 8 bases at J; junction bases unmatched: 15.

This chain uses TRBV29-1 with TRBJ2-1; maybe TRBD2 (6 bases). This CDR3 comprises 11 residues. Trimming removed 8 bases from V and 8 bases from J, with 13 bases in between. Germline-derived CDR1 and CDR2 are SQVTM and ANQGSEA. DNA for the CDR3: TGCAGCCAGTGGAGGGGCGATGAGCAGTTCTTC. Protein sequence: CSQWRGDEQFF.

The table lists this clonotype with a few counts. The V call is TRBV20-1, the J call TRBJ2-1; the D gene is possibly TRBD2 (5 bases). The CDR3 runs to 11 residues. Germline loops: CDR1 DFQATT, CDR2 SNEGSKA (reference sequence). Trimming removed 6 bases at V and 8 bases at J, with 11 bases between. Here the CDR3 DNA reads TGCAGTGCAGCCACTAGTGATGAGCAGTTCTTC. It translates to CSAATSDEQFF.

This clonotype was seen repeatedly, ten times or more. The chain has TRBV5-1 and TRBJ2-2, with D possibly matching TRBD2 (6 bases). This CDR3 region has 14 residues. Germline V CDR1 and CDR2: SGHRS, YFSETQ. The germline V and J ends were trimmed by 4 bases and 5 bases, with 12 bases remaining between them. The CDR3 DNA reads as TGCGCCAGCAGCGGATGGGGGAGGACCGGGGAGCTGTTTTTT. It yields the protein CASSGWGRTGELFF.

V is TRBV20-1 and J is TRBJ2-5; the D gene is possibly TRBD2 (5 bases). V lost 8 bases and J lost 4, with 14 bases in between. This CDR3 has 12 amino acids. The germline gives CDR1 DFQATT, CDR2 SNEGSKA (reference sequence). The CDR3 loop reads CSTTWGAETQYF. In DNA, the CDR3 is TGCAGTACCACCTGGGGAGCAGAGACCCAGTACTTC.

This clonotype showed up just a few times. The CDR3 region has the DNA TGCAGTGCTAGAGGACTGGACCAAGAGACCCAGTACTTC. Protein sequence: CSARGLDQETQYF. V gene TRBV20-1 combines with J gene TRBJ2-5, with no clear D. Trimming pared 1 base from V and 0 bases from J, leaving 6 bases between. Germline-derived CDR1 and CDR2 are DFQATT and SNEGSKA (reference sequence). The CDR3 spans 13 residues.

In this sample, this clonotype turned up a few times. The CDR3 spells CASSYSDRGGYTF. The CDR3 region has the DNA TGTGCCAGCAGTTACTCGGACAGGGGTGGCTACACCTTC. The chain uses TRBV6-5 and TRBJ1-2; 9 bases fit TRBD1. CDR3 size: 13 residues. The V and J ends lost 0 bases and 7 bases, in that order; junction bases with no gene match: 0. Germline CDR1 reads MNHEY; CDR2 reads SVGAGI.

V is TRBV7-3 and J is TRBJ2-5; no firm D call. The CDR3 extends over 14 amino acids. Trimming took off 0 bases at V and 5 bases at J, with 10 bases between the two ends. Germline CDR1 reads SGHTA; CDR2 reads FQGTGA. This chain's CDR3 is CASSLTLWDETQYF. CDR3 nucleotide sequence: TGTGCCAGCAGCTTAACTCTCTGGGATGAGACCCAGTACTTC.

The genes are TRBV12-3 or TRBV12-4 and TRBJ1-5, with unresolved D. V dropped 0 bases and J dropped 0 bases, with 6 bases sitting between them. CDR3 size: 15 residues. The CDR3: CASSLALNSNQPQHF. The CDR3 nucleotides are TGTGCCAGCAGTTTAGCACTTAATAGCAATCAGCCCCAGCATTTT.

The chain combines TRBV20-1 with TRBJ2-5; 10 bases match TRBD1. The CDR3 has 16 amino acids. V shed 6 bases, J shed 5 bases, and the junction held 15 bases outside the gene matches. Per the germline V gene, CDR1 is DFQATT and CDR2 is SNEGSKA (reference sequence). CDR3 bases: TGCAGTGCCTTAACAAGACAGGGGGCTAGTTGGGAGACCCAGTACTTC. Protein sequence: CSALTRQGASWETQYF.

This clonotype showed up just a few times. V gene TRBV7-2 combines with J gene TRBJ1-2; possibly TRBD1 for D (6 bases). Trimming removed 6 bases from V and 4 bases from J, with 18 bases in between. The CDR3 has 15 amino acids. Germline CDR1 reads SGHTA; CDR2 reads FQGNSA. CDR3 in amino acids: CASRFSPGQTYGYTF. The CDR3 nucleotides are TGTGCCAGCAGATTTTCCCCAGGACAGACCTATGGCTACACCTTC.

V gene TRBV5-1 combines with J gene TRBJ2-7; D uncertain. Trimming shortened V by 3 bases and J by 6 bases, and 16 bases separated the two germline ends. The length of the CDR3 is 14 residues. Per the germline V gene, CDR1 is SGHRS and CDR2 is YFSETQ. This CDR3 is CASSWAVASAEQYF. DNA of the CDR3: TGCGCCAGCAGCTGGGCGGTCGCCTCCGCCGAGCAGTACTTC.

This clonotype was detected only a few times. As DNA, the CDR3 is TGTGCCAGCAGCGCGGGACTTCTAACCTCCTACGAGCAGTACTTC. This encodes CASSAGLLTSYEQYF. V usage is TRBV9 and J usage is TRBJ2-7, with a weak D call TRBD2 (6 bases). V lost 3 bases and J 0 bases, leaving 13 bases between the germline ends. Per the germline V gene, CDR1 is SGDLS and CDR2 is YYNGEE. CDR3 length: 15 residues.

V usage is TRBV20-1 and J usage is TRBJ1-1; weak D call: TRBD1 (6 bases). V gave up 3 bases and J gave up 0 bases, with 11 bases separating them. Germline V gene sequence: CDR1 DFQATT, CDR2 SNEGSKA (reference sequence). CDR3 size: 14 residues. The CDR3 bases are TGCAGTGCTAGTAGGGGGAACATGAACACTGAAGCTTTCTTT. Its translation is CSASRGNMNTEAFF.

CDR3 DNA sequence: TGTGCCAGCAGCCCCGACAGGGGGCTTGGGGCCAACGTCCTGACTTTC. Protein product: CASSPDRGLGANVLTF. This chain joins TRBV7-9 and TRBJ2-6; 10 bases map to TRBD1. The CDR3 contains 16 residues. With V trimmed by 5 bases and J by 3 bases, 4 bases remained unmatched. The germline V gene encodes CDR1 SEHNR and CDR2 FQNEAQ (reference sequence).

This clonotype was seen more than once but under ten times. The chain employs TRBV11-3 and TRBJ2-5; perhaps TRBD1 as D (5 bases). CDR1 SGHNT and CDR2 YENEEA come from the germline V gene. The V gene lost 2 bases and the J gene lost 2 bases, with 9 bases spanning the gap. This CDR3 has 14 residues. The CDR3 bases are TGTGCCAGCAGCTTAAGACAGTCACAAGAGACCCAGTACTTC. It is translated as CASSLRQSQETQYF.

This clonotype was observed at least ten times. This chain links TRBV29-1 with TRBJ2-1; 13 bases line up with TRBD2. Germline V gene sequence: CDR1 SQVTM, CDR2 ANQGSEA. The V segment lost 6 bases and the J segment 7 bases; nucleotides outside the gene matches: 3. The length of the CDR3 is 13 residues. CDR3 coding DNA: TGCAGCGTAGGACTAGCGGGAGAAAATGAGCAGTTCTTC. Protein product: CSVGLAGENEQFF.

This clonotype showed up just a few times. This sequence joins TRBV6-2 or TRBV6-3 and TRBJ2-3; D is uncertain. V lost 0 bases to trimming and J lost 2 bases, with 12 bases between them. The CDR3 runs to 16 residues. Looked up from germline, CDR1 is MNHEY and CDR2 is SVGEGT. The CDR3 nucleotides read TGTGCCAGCAGTTACTCGGCCGTTCTACCCACAGATACGCAGTATTTT. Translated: CASSYSAVLPTDTQYF.

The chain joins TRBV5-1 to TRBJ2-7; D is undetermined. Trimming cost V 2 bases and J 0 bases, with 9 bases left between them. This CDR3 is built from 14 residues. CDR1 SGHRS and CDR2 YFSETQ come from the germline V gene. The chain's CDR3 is CASSFSTASYEQYF. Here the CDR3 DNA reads TGCGCCAGCAGCTTTTCAACAGCCTCCTACGAGCAGTACTTC.